A single sample is the source of the 20 T cell receptor beta chains below, sequenced in a study of T cell changes during pregnancy in multiple sclerosis. Clones were read by immunoSEQ multiplex PCR, and TCRdb kept only the in-frame ones, dropping some. The sample has about 40,000 clones, 90% seen once. Material: CD4+ T cells from peripheral blood mononuclear cells, obtained in the third trimester of pregnancy. The receptors originated from a female donor with multiple sclerosis, enrolled in a pregnancy study.

V gene TRBV7-9 combines with J gene TRBJ2-3; 10 bases match TRBD1. The germline CDR1 and CDR2 sequences are SEHNR and FQNEAQ (reference sequence). The CDR3 is made up of 19 amino acids. V shed 5 bases, J shed 2 bases, and the junction held 16 bases outside the gene matches. The CDR3 here is CASSPKGAGQGQHTDTQYF. CDR3 sequence (DNA): TGTGCCAGCAGCCCGAAAGGGGCGGGACAGGGGCAACACACAGATACGCAGTATTTT.

The chain uses TRBV2 and TRBJ2-3, with 7 bases matching TRBD2. The V and J ends lost 6 bases and 2 bases, in that order; junction bases with no gene match: 8. From germline, CDR1 is SNHLY and CDR2 FYNNEI. CDR3 size: 15 residues. CDR3 protein: CASRRTSEYTDTQYF. CDR3 DNA: TGTGCCAGCAGGAGGACTAGTGAGTACACAGATACGCAGTATTTT.

A few counts support this clone. The genes are TRBV10-2 and TRBJ2-7, with D maybe TRBD1 (5 bases). CDR1 is WSHSY, CDR2 SAAADI, per germline. The ends were cut back, 8 bases at V and 4 bases at J, with 6 bases in the middle. The CDR3 covers 10 residues. Here the CDR3 reads CASQGYEQYF. The CDR3 region has the DNA TGCGCCAGCCAGGGTTACGAGCAGTACTTC.

V gene TRBV5-1 combines with J gene TRBJ2-1; 13 bases line up with TRBD2. The germline V gene encodes CDR1 SGHRS and CDR2 YFSETQ. This CDR3 is 16 amino acids long. The J segment lost 3 bases and the V segment lost 3 bases, leaving 3 bases of the junction unmatched. Here the CDR3 reads CASSWTSGSIYNEQFF. The CDR3 nucleotides are TGCGCCAGCAGCTGGACTAGCGGGAGTATCTACAATGAGCAGTTCTTC.

This clone was recorded once. The V and J genes are TRBV6-4 and TRBJ2-3; 8 bases map to TRBD1. V lost 4 bases to trimming and J lost 1 base; unmatched junction nucleotides: 1. The CDR3 covers 14 residues. Germline V gene sequence: CDR1 MRHNA, CDR2 SNTAGT. Here the CDR3 reads CASSATGGTDTQYF. The CDR3 region has the DNA TGTGCCAGCAGTGCGACAGGGGGCACAGATACGCAGTATTTT.

The chain links TRBV7-8 to TRBJ2-3; 7 bases map to TRBD2. The CDR3 consists of 16 residues. Germline V CDR1 and CDR2: SGHVS, FQNEAQ. With V trimmed by 0 bases and J by 1 base, 4 bases remained unmatched. The CDR3 reads CASSLAAGVGTDTQYF. As DNA, the CDR3 is TGTGCCAGCAGCTTAGCGGCGGGGGTCGGCACAGATACGCAGTATTTT. The full variable domain, its missing parts supplied by reference TRBV7-8 and TRBJ2-3, is GAGVSQSPRYKVAKRGQDVALRCDPISGHVSLFWYQQALGQGPEFLTYFQNEAQLDKSGLPSDRFFAERPEGSVSTLKIQRTQQEDSAVYLCASSLAAGVGTDTQYFGPGTRLTVL.

This chain's CDR3 is CASSLRGETQYF. CDR3 bases: TGTGCCAGCAGTTTAAGGGGGGAGACCCAGTACTTC. The chain links TRBV27 to TRBJ2-5; possible D gene TRBD1, 6 bases. This CDR3 is built from 12 residues. The ends were cut back, 2 bases at V and 5 bases at J, with 6 bases in the middle. The germline gives CDR1 MNHEY, CDR2 SMNVEV (reference sequence).

This chain uses TRBV7-2 with TRBJ1-4; 8 bases map to TRBD1. The germline V gene has CDR1 SGHTA and CDR2 FQGNSA. The CDR3 length is 15 residues. The V and J ends lost 1 base and 7 bases, in that order; junction bases with no gene match: 5. The CDR3 is CASSLGAGGVEKLFF. The CDR3 nucleotides read TGTGCCAGCAGCTTAGGGGCAGGGGGCGTTGAAAAACTGTTTTTT.

The chain joins TRBV5-1 to TRBJ2-1; 15 bases line up with TRBD2. The V and J ends lost 0 bases and 9 bases, in that order; junction bases with no gene match: 13. Germline CDR1 reads SGHRS; CDR2 reads YFSETQ. CDR3 size: 19 residues. This CDR3 reads CASSLVGSPGLAGGTEQFF. The CDR3 DNA reads as TGCGCCAGCAGCTTGGTGGGCAGTCCGGGACTAGCGGGAGGAACTGAGCAGTTCTTC.

The J gene is TRBJ1-1, the V gene TRBV28; D might be TRBD1 (5 bases). Between the trimmed V and J ends, which lost 6 bases and 1 base, there was a span of 15 bases. Germline CDR1 reads MDHEN; CDR2 reads SYDVKM. The CDR3 contains 15 residues. The CDR3 reads CASSRGGEQNTEAFF. The CDR3 DNA reads TGTGCCAGCAGCCGGGGGGGGGAGCAGAACACTGAAGCTTTCTTT.

V is TRBV18 and J is TRBJ2-1; tentative D call: TRBD2 (6 bases). Germline V gives CDR1 KGHSH, CDR2 LQKENI. Trimming cost V 5 bases and J 0 bases, with 20 bases left between them. There are 18 residues in the CDR3. The CDR3 sequence is CASSSLMGLTPSYNEQFF. The DNA for the CDR3 is TGTGCCAGCTCATCCCTTATGGGACTGACCCCCTCCTACAATGAGCAGTTCTTC.

The V call is TRBV30, the J call TRBJ1-5, with 7 bases lining up with TRBD1. This CDR3 comprises 14 residues. The V gene end was trimmed by 3 bases and the J gene end by 7 bases; junction bases not matched to a gene: 9. Germline V lookup: CDR1 GTSNPN, CDR2 SVGIG (reference sequence). The CDR3 DNA follows: TGTGCCTGGAGAGGTCGACAGGGTGGGCAGCCCCAGCATTTT. Protein product: CAWRGRQGGQPQHF.

This clone came up once. The CDR3 DNA follows: TGTGCCAGCAGTTTCGGGACAGGGTATGGTCAGCCCCAGCATTTT. Translated: CASSFGTGYGQPQHF. The rearrangement joins TRBV7-9 to TRBJ1-5; TRBD1 matches at 9 bases. The CDR3 is 15 amino acids. Trimming cost V 6 bases and J 6 bases; bases outside gene matches: 9. Germline lookup yields CDR1 SEHNR and CDR2 FQNEAQ (reference sequence).

This rearrangement joins TRBV2 to TRBJ2-2; D is possibly TRBD2 (5 bases). Trimming shortened V by 8 bases and J by 6 bases, and 13 bases separated the two germline ends. The CDR3 has 13 amino acids. In germline, CDR1 is SNHLY, CDR2 FYNNEI. CDR3 region: CASEVDSAGELFF. The DNA of the CDR3 is TGTGCCAGCGAGGTGGACTCGGCCGGGGAGCTGTTTTTT.

The chain uses TRBV2 and TRBJ2-5; possible D gene TRBD2, 6 bases. V was clipped by 7 bases and J by 5 bases, with 14 bases between them. CDR3 length equals 13 residues. CDR1 and CDR2 from the germline V gene are SNHLY and FYNNEI. CDR3 sequence: CASKEGAGETQYF. The CDR3 bases are TGTGCCAGCAAGGAGGGAGCTGGGGAGACCCAGTACTTC.

The V gene is TRBV13, the J gene TRBJ2-2; D not resolved. This CDR3 has 11 residues. Per germline, CDR1 PRHDT and CDR2 FYEKMQ (reference sequence). V was trimmed by 7 bases and J by 7 bases, leaving 7 bases between them. The CDR3, as DNA: TGTGCCAGCACCCGGAGCGGGGAGCTGTTTTTT. It yields the protein CASTRSGELFF.

This rearrangement joins TRBV18 to TRBJ2-7; tentative D call: TRBD2 (5 bases). The CDR3 contains 15 residues. CDR1 and CDR2 from the germline V gene are KGHSH and LQKENI. The germline V and J ends were trimmed by 2 bases and 5 bases, with 16 bases remaining between them. Written as DNA, the CDR3 is TGTGCCAGCTCACCAGGACTGGCAAGGATCGACGAGCAGTACTTC. This sequence encodes CASSPGLARIDEQYF.

V gene TRBV5-4 combines with J gene TRBJ2-3; 7 nucleotides align to TRBD2. The length of the CDR3 is 15 residues. Germline V gene sequence: CDR1 SGHNT, CDR2 YYREEE (reference sequence). V was clipped by 2 bases and J by 1 base; unmatched bases: 4. The DNA of the CDR3 is TGTGCCAGCAGCTTTGCGGGAGCCGGCACAGATACGCAGTATTTT. This gives the protein CASSFAGAGTDTQYF.

Written as DNA, the CDR3 is TGTGCCAGCAGCACGGGACAGACCTACAATGAGCAGTTCTTC. As protein: CASSTGQTYNEQFF. The chain is built from TRBV5-8 and TRBJ2-1; 7 bases match TRBD1. CDR3 length: 14 amino acids. V trimming: 4 bases; J trimming: 2 bases; junction bases outside the gene matches: 3. Germline CDR1 reads SGHTS; CDR2 reads YDEGEE.

The chain couples TRBV19 to TRBJ2-2; 7 positions match TRBD1. From germline, CDR1 is LNHDA and CDR2 SQIVND (reference sequence). The CDR3 extends over 16 amino acids. V gave up 7 bases and J gave up 3 bases; unmatched junction bases: 11. The CDR3 DNA follows: TGTGCCAGTAATAAAAAGGGGGCGAGGGACACCGGGGAGCTGTTTTTT. Amino acid sequence: CASNKKGARDTGELFF.